This T cell receptor beta chain was profiled in a study of vaccination and CD4 T cells after COVID-19. Turning to the study itself: Six males and four females constituted the convalescent cohort, two of whom were Hispanic. General study findings and limits: In convalescent patients, 304 of 307 vaccine-specific clones were spike mono-reactive.

Treatment: roughly ten-day PBMC culture with coronavirus spike peptide pools or control peptides (ViraFEST assay). In the ViraFEST assay, peptide-pool expansion preceded TCR sequencing of expanded clonotypes. Alongside around 9.2 IU/ml IL-2 and roughly 9.5 ug/ml peptide pools, PBMCs were cultured at two million per well. In the case of this clonotype: The antigen is undetermined.

Scientists ran DNA taken from cultured CD4+ T cells through the Oncomine TCR Beta short-read assay for sequencing. TCRdb used MiXCR to reprocess the PCR reads, holding one entry per CDR3 protein. The sample lists about 3,800 distinct CDR3 sequences, under 20% occurring once. The CDR3 totals 15 residues. Trimming removed 2 bases from V and 1 base from J; junction bases left unmatched: 3. Germline CDR1 and CDR2: MNHNS and SASEGT. The source is a human donor who had recovered from COVID-19. The chain joins TRBV6-1 to TRBJ1-1; 8 nucleotides line up with TRBD1. Specimen: CD4+ T cells from blood, cultured in vitro. The CDR3 spells CASSEPQGANTEAFF. The CDR3 DNA follows: TGTGCCAGCAGTGAACCTCAGGGGGCGAACACTGAAGCTTTCTTT.